This TCR beta chain emerged from a study of T cells in localized non-small cell lung cancer. Regarding the study as a whole: Among the top 100 tumor clones, a median around 57 appeared in adjacent lung.

The data were produced by immunoSEQ multiplex PCR, yet TCRdb's version contains in-frame clones alone and is incomplete. The data show several thousand clones, with less than 20% seen just once and around 9.7% held by the top ten. Only a few counts were recorded for this clone. Its antigen is still unknown. V lost 3 bases to trimming and J lost 2 bases, with 13 bases between them. The germline V gene has CDR1 GTSNPN and CDR2 SVGIG (reference sequence). The CDR3 sequence is 15 residues long. The material sequenced was lung tumor tissue, taken before any cancer treatment. The V call is TRBV30, the J call TRBJ2-2, with D perhaps matching TRBD2 (6 bases). The receptor comes from a woman aged 35-75 years with stage III squamous cell lung carcinoma. CDR3 sequence reads: CAWRGGALNTGELFF. The CDR3, as DNA: TGTGCCTGGAGGGGGGGAGCGCTTAACACCGGGGAGCTGTTTTTT.